Listed below are T cell receptor beta chains from one sample, sequenced in a study of cytomegalovirus exposure and HLA in healthy donors. Profiling relied on immunoSEQ multiplex PCR, and the TCRdb table lists in-frame clones only, not all of them. The table lists 94,000 or so clones, over 70% of them singletons. Specimen: PBMCs. The receptor source for this set is a man aged 55 to 70 in good health and CMV-seronegative. Both conserved end residues are part of each CDR3. A D gene is named only where the DNA matches it firmly. Not every row has a clone size; where given, it reads once, few, many or a size class.

length	V	J	D	size	DNA	CDR3
16	TRBV5-1	TRBJ2-7	-	few	TGCGCCAGCAGCTTGAGTGTCCAGGGGAGGGCCTACGAGCAGTACTTC	CASSLSVQGRAYEQYF
15	TRBV5-4	TRBJ2-7	-	-	TGTGCCAGCAGCTTTGGAGGTAGCGGCGATTTTGAGCAGTACTTC	CASSFGGSGDFEQYF
17	TRBV4-2	TRBJ2-6	TRBD1	-	TGTGCCAGCAGCCAAGGGACAGGGAACTCTGGGGCCAACGTCCTGACTTTC	CASSQGTGNSGANVLTF
14	TRBV6-1	TRBJ1-2	TRBD1	-	TGTGCCAGCAGTCCGGACAGGGCTGCCTATGGCTACACCTTC	CASSPDRAAYGYTF
14	TRBV5-4	TRBJ2-2	-	-	TGTGCCAGCAGCGGGGGCGCGGACACCGGGGAGCTGTTTTTT	CASSGGADTGELFF
14	TRBV2	TRBJ2-5	TRBD1	-	TGTGCCAGCAGTGGACAGGGCCGGGCGGAGACCCAGTACTTC	CASSGQGRAETQYF
14	TRBV19	TRBJ2-2	TRBD2	once	TGTGCCAGTAGTATGAGAGTAGCGGGGCTGGAGCTGTTTTTT	CASSMRVAGLELFF
14	TRBV7-9	TRBJ1-1	-	-	TGTTCCAGCAGCTTAGAACAAGAGAACACTGAAGCTTTCTTT	CSSSLEQENTEAFF
17	TRBV21-1	TRBJ1-2	-	few	TGTGCCAGCAGCAAAGCCGCGAACCGACAGGGAATCTATGGCTACACCTTC	CASSKAANRQGIYGYTF
17	TRBV5-5	TRBJ2-1	-	few	TGTGCCAGCAGCTTAGATCCTAGAATTCTCTCCTACAATGAGCAGTTCTTC	CASSLDPRILSYNEQFF
15	TRBV7-9	TRBJ2-5	-	-	TGTGCCAGCAGCCCGCGGTCAGGGTTTGAAGAGACCCAGTACTTC	CASSPRSGFEETQYF
16	TRBV5-1	TRBJ2-1	TRBD2	-	TGCGCCAGCAGCTTGGGCGGGACTAGGCGTTACAATGAGCAGTTCTTC	CASSLGGTRRYNEQFF
16	TRBV15	TRBJ1-6	-	few	TGTGCCACCAGCAGAGTGGAAGGGGCGCTTAATTCACCCCTCCACTTT	CATSRVEGALNSPLHF
14	TRBV6-1	TRBJ2-7	TRBD2	-	TGTGCCAGCAGGCCTGGGACTAGCGGCTACGAGCAGTACTTC	CASRPGTSGYEQYF
14	TRBV5-6	TRBJ1-2	TRBD1	few	TGTGCCAGCAGCGTCCTGGGATCAGGGGGCGGCTACACCTTC	CASSVLGSGGGYTF
15	TRBV2	TRBJ1-6	-	-	TGTGCCAGCAGGGCAGGGGCTCAAAGGGTTGTAGCCCTCCACTTT	CASRAGAQRVVALHF
15	TRBV9	TRBJ1-2	TRBD1	once	TGTGCCAGCAGCGTAGAGGACAGGGGCCTCTATGGCTACACCTTC	CASSVEDRGLYGYTF
12	TRBV28	TRBJ1-2	-	-	TGTGCCAGCAGTACTCAGGTCTATGGCTACACCTTC	CASSTQVYGYTF
13	TRBV6-5	TRBJ2-7	TRBD1	-	TGTGCCAGCAGTATCCGGGACAGCTACGAGCAGTACTTC	CASSIRDSYEQYF
14	TRBV10-1	TRBJ2-5	-	-	TGCGCCAGCAGTGAGTCCGGACAGTCAGGGACCCAGTACTTC	CASSESGQSGTQYF
17	TRBV11-2	TRBJ1-1	TRBD1	-	TGTGCCAGCAGCTCATACAGGGGGTTGGGGATGAACACTGAAGCTTTCTTT	CASSSYRGLGMNTEAFF
15	TRBV4-3	TRBJ2-1	-	-	TGCGCCAGCAGCCTGCTGGTGGGGGGGCTAAATGAGCAGTTCTTC	CASSLLVGGLNEQFF
14	TRBV11-2	TRBJ2-1	-	-	TGTGCCACCCAAATAGCCAGGGGTTACAATGAGCAGTTCTTC	CATQIARGYNEQFF
17	TRBV30	TRBJ1-3	TRBD1	-	TGTGCCTGGCACCGGGACAGGGCGCGATCCTTTGGAAACACCATATATTTT	CAWHRDRARSFGNTIYF
14	TRBV4-1	TRBJ2-3	-	few	TGCGCCAGCAGCCAAGGGGCGTTCTCAGATACGCAGTATTTT	CASSQGAFSDTQYF
15	TRBV4-3	TRBJ2-2	TRBD1	once	TGCGCCAGCAGCCACGACAGGGATAACACCGGGGAGCTGTTTTTT	CASSHDRDNTGELFF
12	TRBV30	TRBJ2-1	-	-	TGTGCCTGGAGTGTACAAAGAGGTGAGCAGTTCTTC	CAWSVQRGEQFF
15	TRBV4-1	TRBJ2-2	-	-	TGCGCCAGCAGCCACGCGCTAGGCGAGGGCGGGGAGCTGTTTTTT	CASSHALGEGGELFF
15	TRBV18	TRBJ2-7	TRBD1	-	TGTGCCAGCTCACCACCGGGACAGGGGGGGTACGAGCAGTACTTC	CASSPPGQGGYEQYF
13	TRBV6-1	TRBJ1-1	-	-	TGTGCCAGCAGTGTTGAAGCGAGGACTGAAGCTTTCTTT	CASSVEARTEAFF
16	TRBV7-6	TRBJ2-2	-	few	TGTGCCAGCAGCTTAATGGTACAGACGAACACCGGGGAGCTGTTTTTT	CASSLMVQTNTGELFF
17	TRBV13	TRBJ2-1	TRBD2	-	TGTGCCAGCAGCTTGTCTGGGACTAAGGGCTTCAATAATGAGCAGTTCTTC	CASSLSGTKGFNNEQFF
14	TRBV9	TRBJ2-7	-	-	TGTGCCAGCAGCATCTCCGCTAGCGTACACGAGCAGTACTTC	CASSISASVHEQYF
15	TRBV1	TRBJ1-2	-	few	TGCACCAGCAGCCAAGTGGGGGGGGGTGACTATGGCTACACCTTC	CTSSQVGGGDYGYTF
16	TRBV15	TRBJ1-6	TRBD1	-	TGTGCCACCAGCAGAGAACCGGGACAGGGGAATTCACCCCTCCACTTT	CATSREPGQGNSPLHF
14	TRBV6-5	TRBJ1-1	TRBD1	-	TGTGCCAGCACTAACAGGGGGCAAGGCACTGAAGCTTTCTTT	CASTNRGQGTEAFF
14	TRBV7-8	TRBJ2-7	TRBD2	few	TGTGCCAGCAGCTCTGACGGGGGGGATTACGAGCAGTACTTC	CASSSDGGDYEQYF
15	TRBV6-1	TRBJ1-2	TRBD1	few	TGTGCCAGCAGCGTTTATTACGGGACAGGGAATGGCTACACCTTC	CASSVYYGTGNGYTF
12	TRBV6-1	TRBJ2-4	-	-	TGTGCCAGCAGTGAATACGCTAGCATTCAGTACTTC	CASSEYASIQYF
14	TRBV7-9	TRBJ2-7	-	-	TGTGCCAGCAGCCCAATAATACAGGGTAAAGAGCAGTACTTC	CASSPIIQGKEQYF
16	TRBV7-9	TRBJ2-1	TRBD2	-	TGTGCCAGCAGCTTAGGGGGAACTAGCGGGATGGATGAGCAGTTCTTC	CASSLGGTSGMDEQFF
15	TRBV27	TRBJ2-1	TRBD2	few	TGTGCCAGCAGTTTATTGGCGGGAGGCAGCCATGAGCAGTTCTTC	CASSLLAGGSHEQFF
16	TRBV7-9	TRBJ1-5	-	-	TGTGCCAGCAGCCCGGGCGTAGGGACACTCAATCAGCCCCAGCATTTT	CASSPGVGTLNQPQHF
15	TRBV2	TRBJ2-1	-	-	TGTGCCAGCAGTGCGACAGAGAGCTCCTACAATGAGCAGTTCTTC	CASSATESSYNEQFF
15	TRBV10-3	TRBJ2-3	-	once	TGTGCCATCAGTGACGGAGTCAGATCCACAGATACGCAGTATTTT	CAISDGVRSTDTQYF
12	TRBV14	TRBJ1-2	-	few	TGTGCCAGCAGCCAAGATCTCAGGGGCTACACCTTC	CASSQDLRGYTF
12	TRBV18	TRBJ1-1	-	-	TGTGCCAGCTCCCCGGACAGCACTGAAGCTTTCTTT	CASSPDSTEAFF
15	TRBV7-8	TRBJ2-7	-	few	TGTGCCAGCAGCTTAGAGAGGTCCCAGGGCTACGAGCAGTACTTC	CASSLERSQGYEQYF
15	TRBV6-1	TRBJ1-4	TRBD1	-	TGTGCCAGCAGTGACCAGACAGGGGAGAATGAAAAACTGTTTTTT	CASSDQTGENEKLFF
16	TRBV11-1	TRBJ2-7	TRBD2	-	TGTGCCAGCAGCGGGGATTTCGGGAGGGGGACCTACGAGCAGTACTTC	CASSGDFGRGTYEQYF
14	TRBV29-1	TRBJ2-2	TRBD2	few	TGCAGCGTGGGGGGACTAGCCAGAACCGGGGAGCTGTTTTTT	CSVGGLARTGELFF
15	TRBV19	TRBJ2-2	TRBD1	-	TGTGCCAGTACCTGGGACAGGGCGAACACCGGGGAGCTGTTTTTT	CASTWDRANTGELFF
14	TRBV9	TRBJ1-1	TRBD1	-	TGTGCCAGCAGCCCAGAAGGGGGCCTAGGGGAAGCTTTCTTT	CASSPEGGLGEAFF
16	TRBV7-2	TRBJ2-3	-	-	TGTGCCAGCAGCTTAGCGCCCCTATCTAGCACAGATACGCAGTATTTT	CASSLAPLSSTDTQYF
14	TRBV7-2	TRBJ1-2	-	-	TGTGCCAGCACCCAGGGAGATGGGACAAAGGGCTACACCTTC	CASTQGDGTKGYTF
14	TRBV2	TRBJ2-1	-	-	TGTGCCAGCAGTGGAGACAGCAAAGGCAATGAGCAGTTCTTC	CASSGDSKGNEQFF